The sequence of this TCR beta chain was determined in a study of shared clonotypes between healthy human individuals. CD4+ cells were split into CD45RA+ naive and CD45RA-negative memory subsets. Overall study findings and caveats: Large sequencing depth failed to make sorted-subset sequencing complete, rarefaction showed. In contrast to clonotypes shared by all four donors, non-shared clonotypes had lower generation probabilities.

Deep-level assay runs were performed. Data came from immunoSEQ multiplex PCR; TCRdb stores just in-frame clones and leaves some out. In the table there are about 640,000 clones, more than 70% of which are singletons. Comment on this clone: Its cognate antigen is unknown.

CDR3 size: 18 residues. CDR1 MNHEY and CDR2 SMNVEV come from the germline V gene (reference sequence). Trimming stripped 7 bases from V and 3 bases from J, with 27 bases between. The gene calls are TRBV27 and TRBJ2-5, with D uncertain. Sequencing was performed on memory CD4+ T cells sorted from blood. Subset described: CD45RA-negative fraction. The receptor comes from a woman aged 25-40 years in good health. The chain's CDR3 is CASKKNSGRHLHEETQYF. The CDR3 DNA sequence: TGTGCCAGCAAGAAGAACTCCGGCAGGCATTTACACGAAGAGACCCAGTACTTC.